A selection of T cell receptor beta chains follows, all from one sample in a study of cytomegalovirus exposure and HLA in healthy donors. Measured with immunoSEQ multiplex PCR; TCRdb has only the in-frame clones, and not every one. The sample gives about 190,000 clones, 79% of which show up once; 1.5% to 2% is in the top ten. The sequencing sample was made of PBMCs. Receptor source: a woman under 30 in good health and CMV-seronegative. The conserved cysteine and the conserved F or W are not part of the CDR3 here. Fields, in order: clone size, J gene, CDR3 length, V gene, D gene, CDR3 protein. The D gene is left open where the match is weak. Expanded clones get a size class; other rows say once, few or many, or leave the size out.

clone_size: -; j_call: TRBJ2-1; cdr3_length: 11; v_call: TRBV5-1; d_call: -; cdr3_aa: ASSTGQNNEQF
clone_size: -; j_call: TRBJ1-2; cdr3_length: 12; v_call: TRBV6-6; d_call: -; cdr3_aa: ASSKQGANYGYT
clone_size: -; j_call: TRBJ2-7; cdr3_length: 12; v_call: TRBV5-1; d_call: TRBD2; cdr3_aa: ASSLASGDREQY
clone_size: -; j_call: TRBJ2-7; cdr3_length: 14; v_call: TRBV28; d_call: -; cdr3_aa: ASSLTVGPISYEQY
clone_size: -; j_call: TRBJ2-3; cdr3_length: 13; v_call: TRBV7-2; d_call: TRBD2; cdr3_aa: ASSRTSGNTDTQY
clone_size: -; j_call: TRBJ2-5; cdr3_length: 16; v_call: TRBV9; d_call: TRBD2; cdr3_aa: ASSEGTSGGLMGETQY
clone_size: few; j_call: TRBJ1-2; cdr3_length: 11; v_call: TRBV14; d_call: TRBD1; cdr3_aa: ASSRGQVYGYT
clone_size: -; j_call: -; cdr3_length: 12; v_call: TRBV6-1; d_call: -; cdr3_aa: ASSPRDLAYEQY
clone_size: -; j_call: TRBJ2-2; cdr3_length: 14; v_call: TRBV2; d_call: -; cdr3_aa: ASSDRWASNTGELF
clone_size: -; j_call: TRBJ2-2; cdr3_length: 13; v_call: TRBV19; d_call: TRBD2; cdr3_aa: ASKLNGRDTGELF
clone_size: once; j_call: TRBJ2-7; cdr3_length: 17; v_call: TRBV21-1; d_call: -; cdr3_aa: ASNAGESMGAPRNYEQY
clone_size: -; j_call: TRBJ2-2; cdr3_length: 15; v_call: TRBV28; d_call: -; cdr3_aa: ASSFSLRGPNTGELF
clone_size: -; j_call: TRBJ2-3; cdr3_length: 13; v_call: TRBV5-1; d_call: TRBD1; cdr3_aa: ASSLDTGGTDTQY
clone_size: -; j_call: TRBJ1-2; cdr3_length: 14; v_call: TRBV6-9; d_call: -; cdr3_aa: ASSYFREPFNYGYT
clone_size: -; j_call: TRBJ2-7; cdr3_length: 14; v_call: TRBV9; d_call: TRBD2; cdr3_aa: ASSSTPGLAGEGQY
clone_size: -; j_call: TRBJ1-1; cdr3_length: 12; v_call: TRBV5-4; d_call: -; cdr3_aa: ASSLEQMNTEAF
clone_size: -; j_call: TRBJ1-2; cdr3_length: 13; v_call: TRBV28; d_call: TRBD1; cdr3_aa: ASSSAGQGNYGYT
clone_size: -; j_call: TRBJ2-5; cdr3_length: 12; v_call: TRBV6-6; d_call: TRBD1; cdr3_aa: ASSHGTGAQTQY
clone_size: -; j_call: TRBJ1-3; cdr3_length: 12; v_call: TRBV28; d_call: -; cdr3_aa: ASSSDRTGNTIY
clone_size: -; j_call: TRBJ2-1; cdr3_length: 10; v_call: TRBV29-1; d_call: -; cdr3_aa: SVEVSAGEQF
clone_size: once; j_call: -; cdr3_length: 14; v_call: TRBV7-6; d_call: TRBD2; cdr3_aa: ASSLTGTSGSYEQY
clone_size: few; j_call: TRBJ2-1; cdr3_length: 10; v_call: TRBV29-1; d_call: -; cdr3_aa: SVGLAYNEQF
clone_size: -; j_call: TRBJ1-2; cdr3_length: 11; v_call: TRBV5-4; d_call: -; cdr3_aa: ASSLAAAYGYT
clone_size: -; j_call: TRBJ2-3; cdr3_length: 15; v_call: TRBV5-6; d_call: TRBD2; cdr3_aa: ASSLGLAGGFGDTQY
clone_size: few; j_call: TRBJ2-1; cdr3_length: 11; v_call: TRBV30; d_call: -; cdr3_aa: AWSLILYNEQF
clone_size: -; j_call: TRBJ1-3; cdr3_length: 15; v_call: TRBV7-2; d_call: -; cdr3_aa: ASSLGATGGVGNTIY
clone_size: few; j_call: TRBJ1-2; cdr3_length: 12; v_call: TRBV14; d_call: TRBD1; cdr3_aa: ASSQDITGEGYT
clone_size: -; j_call: TRBJ2-5; cdr3_length: 13; v_call: TRBV9; d_call: -; cdr3_aa: ASSVGPAVQETQY
clone_size: once; j_call: TRBJ1-6; cdr3_length: 13; v_call: TRBV28; d_call: TRBD1; cdr3_aa: ASSLQTGGNSPLH
clone_size: once; j_call: TRBJ2-7; cdr3_length: 12; v_call: TRBV28; d_call: TRBD1; cdr3_aa: ASSARDSSYEQY
clone_size: -; j_call: TRBJ2-1; cdr3_length: 12; v_call: TRBV7-2; d_call: -; cdr3_aa: ASSLARVDNEQF
clone_size: once; j_call: TRBJ1-1; cdr3_length: 10; v_call: TRBV5-4; d_call: -; cdr3_aa: ASSLGSSEAF
clone_size: -; j_call: TRBJ2-7; cdr3_length: 14; v_call: TRBV7-2; d_call: TRBD2; cdr3_aa: ASSTSLAGVLGEQY
clone_size: -; j_call: TRBJ2-7; cdr3_length: 13; v_call: TRBV5-5; d_call: -; cdr3_aa: ASSFAGSNSYEQY
clone_size: -; j_call: TRBJ2-1; cdr3_length: 10; v_call: TRBV7-9; d_call: -; cdr3_aa: SSSREANEQF
clone_size: few; j_call: TRBJ1-5; cdr3_length: 12; v_call: TRBV30; d_call: -; cdr3_aa: AWSVRGGDQPQH
clone_size: -; j_call: TRBJ2-2; cdr3_length: 12; v_call: TRBV2; d_call: TRBD1; cdr3_aa: ASSVQGGGGELF
clone_size: -; j_call: TRBJ1-1; cdr3_length: 9; v_call: TRBV18; d_call: -; cdr3_aa: ASSPGGGAF
clone_size: -; j_call: TRBJ2-7; cdr3_length: 12; v_call: TRBV9; d_call: TRBD1; cdr3_aa: ASSVADREYEQY
clone_size: -; j_call: TRBJ2-4; cdr3_length: 11; v_call: TRBV6-1; d_call: TRBD1; cdr3_aa: ASRRQGADIQY
clone_size: once; j_call: TRBJ2-1; cdr3_length: 16; v_call: TRBV5-6; d_call: TRBD1; cdr3_aa: ASSPGTGGKNFYNEQF
clone_size: -; j_call: TRBJ1-6; cdr3_length: 11; v_call: TRBV2; d_call: -; cdr3_aa: ASIQGPSSPLH
clone_size: -; j_call: TRBJ2-7; cdr3_length: 14; v_call: TRBV27; d_call: TRBD2; cdr3_aa: ASSYSGSASSYEQY
clone_size: -; j_call: TRBJ1-1; cdr3_length: 11; v_call: TRBV6-1; d_call: TRBD1; cdr3_aa: ASGDRGNTEAF